Following are 30 T cell receptor beta chains from one sample sequenced in a study of T cell responses to AZD1222 COVID-19 vaccine. Assay used: immunoSEQ multiplex PCR; TCRdb lists only in-frame clones, some missing. The table records 150,000 to 190,000 clones, 90% of them present only once. The sample here was peripheral blood, taken 28 days after the second AZD1222 dose. The source is an adult who received the AZD1222 COVID-19 vaccine.

V is TRBV7-9 and J is TRBJ1-1, with D uncertain. V was clipped by 3 bases and J by 8 bases, with 7 bases between them. Germline V gene data show CDR1 as SEHNR and CDR2 as FQNEAQ (reference sequence). CDR3 length equals 11 residues. The CDR3 bases are TGTGCCAGCAGCTTTTTCGGGGAAGCTTTCTTT. Protein sequence: CASSFFGEAFF.

The chain couples TRBV15 to TRBJ2-5, with D perhaps being TRBD1 or TRBD2 (5 bases each). CDR3 length equals 15 residues. The germline gives CDR1 LNHNV, CDR2 YYDKDF (reference sequence). V was pared by 8 bases and J by 5 bases, with 21 bases between. This chain's CDR3 is CATPLGDHVPETQYF. CDR3 nucleotides: TGTGCCACCCCGCTCGGGGACCATGTACCGGAGACCCAGTACTTC.

In its sample, this clone was seen a few times. The chain employs TRBV5-6 and TRBJ1-4; D is unclear. This CDR3 comprises 16 residues. The germline V and J ends were trimmed by 1 base and 0 bases, with 10 bases remaining between them. Germline values: CDR1 SGHDT, CDR2 YYEEEE. In DNA form, the CDR3 reads TGTGCCAGCAGCTTGCGTGACCCCACAACTAATGAAAAACTGTTTTTT. Its translation is CASSLRDPTTNEKLFF.

As for this clone: This sample includes further DNA sequences coding for the same CDR3. The V and J genes are TRBV6-4 and TRBJ1-5, with 9 bases matching TRBD1. V lost 6 bases, J lost 7 bases, and 4 bases stayed unmatched. The CDR3 runs 13 residues. Germline values: CDR1 MRHNA, CDR2 SNTAGT. CDR3 residues: CASSRDRDQPQHF. CDR3 nucleotide sequence: TGTGCCAGCAGCCGGGACAGGGACCAGCCCCAGCATTTT.

The genes are TRBV7-9 and TRBJ2-2; a weak D match, TRBD2 (6 bases). Germline loops: CDR1 SEHNR, CDR2 FQNEAQ (reference sequence). The V gene lost 5 bases and the J gene lost 1 base, with 11 bases spanning the gap. There are 15 residues in the CDR3. The CDR3 nucleotides are TGTGCCAGCAGCCCTGGGACTCGGAACACCGGGGAGCTGTTTTTT. Translating it yields CASSPGTRNTGELFF.

J is TRBJ2-3 and V is TRBV3-1 (or the pseudogene TRBV3-2); D might be TRBD2 (7 bases). V was clipped by 4 bases and J by 5 bases, with 19 bases between them. The CDR3 contains 16 residues. Per germline, CDR1 LGHDT and CDR2 YNNKEL (reference sequence). The chain's CDR3 is CASSRGGLRVLDTQYF. CDR3 DNA: TGTGCCAGCAGCCGGGGGGGCCTTCGTGTTTTAGATACGCAGTATTTT.

This clone was found a few times. The chain combines TRBV19 with TRBJ1-5, with TRBD1 identical over 7 bases. CDR1 is LNHDA and CDR2 is SQIVND in the germline V gene (reference sequence). There are 13 residues in the CDR3. V trimming: 5 bases; J trimming: 7 bases; junction bases outside the gene matches: 5. The CDR3 DNA sequence: TGTGCCAGTAGTGCAGACAGGGACCAGCCCCAGCATTTT. The encoded protein is CASSADRDQPQHF.

A remark on this clone: An end of the junction differs from the germline gene, which may be a read error. The V and J genes are TRBV29-1 and TRBJ2-3; tentatively, D is TRBD1 (6 bases). Germline loops: CDR1 SQVTM, CDR2 ANQGSEA. CDR3 size: 15 residues. CDR3 coding DNA: TGCAGCGCTGAATGGATGGGACACGGCACAGATACGCAGTATTTT. It specifies CSAEWMGHGTDTQYF.

In its sample, this clone was seen once. This chain uses TRBV6-5 with TRBJ1-2; no firm D call. Germline CDR1 and CDR2: MNHEY and SVGAGI. V lost 5 bases, J lost 5 bases, and 12 bases lay in between. The CDR3 consists of 13 residues. CDR3 sequence: CASSITDRYGYTF. The CDR3 nucleotides are TGTGCCAGCAGTATTACGGATAGATATGGCTACACCTTC.

The CDR3 DNA reads TGTGCCAGCAGTGAACGGAGCGGGAGGACGAATGAGCAGTTCTTC. Protein sequence: CASSERSGRTNEQFF. The chain links TRBV6-1 to TRBJ2-1; 9 bases line up with TRBD2. V shed 2 bases and J 7 bases; nucleotides not matched to a gene: 6. From germline, CDR1 is MNHNS and CDR2 SASEGT. This CDR3 spans 15 amino acids.

The chain is built from TRBV28 and TRBJ1-3; a possible D gene is TRBD1 (5 bases). Per the germline V gene, CDR1 is MDHEN and CDR2 is SYDVKM. The CDR3 runs 14 residues. V was cut by 5 bases and J by 3 bases, with 11 bases left in between. CDR3 loop: CASSAMGVGNTIYF. CDR3 nucleotides: TGTGCCAGCAGTGCAATGGGGGTTGGAAACACCATATATTTT. The whole variable domain, filled in from reference TRBV28 and TRBJ1-3, reads DVKVTQSSRYLVKRTGEKVFLECVQDMDHENMFWYRQDPGLGLRLIYFSYDVKMKEKGDIPEGYSVSREKKERFSLILESASTNQTSMYLCASSAMGVGNTIYFGEGSWLTVV.

The chain is built from TRBV5-6 and TRBJ2-1; 7 bases map to TRBD2. There are 15 residues in the CDR3. CDR1 and CDR2 from the germline V gene are SGHDT and YYEEEE. The ends lost 1 base at V and 8 bases at J; junction bases unmatched: 9. In nucleotides, the CDR3 is TGTGCCAGCAGCTTGTCCGGACTAGGGAACGATGAGCAGTTCTTC. Protein product: CASSLSGLGNDEQFF.

The V and J genes are TRBV10-2 and TRBJ1-5; D ambiguous. Germline V CDR1 and CDR2: WSHSY, SAAADI. V shed 3 bases and J shed 5 bases, with 8 bases lying between them. The CDR3 runs 13 residues. The CDR3 spells CASSENTYQPQHF. The CDR3 coding sequence is TGCGCCAGCAGTGAAAACACATATCAGCCCCAGCATTTT.

To note about this clone: A read error may account for a junction end that differs from germline. This sequence joins TRBV6-1 and TRBJ2-1; D assignment may be TRBD1 or TRBD2 (7 bases each). Germline loops: CDR1 MNHNS, CDR2 SASEGT. The CDR3 contains 17 residues. The DNA for the CDR3 is TGTGCCAGCAGTGCGCGACAGGGAGAAACGGGAGGATTCGTGGCGCTCTTC. Translation: CASSARQGETGGFVALF.

CDR3 sequence: CASRDRGSNEQFF. The CDR3, as DNA: TGTGCCAGCCGGGACAGGGGGTCTAATGAGCAGTTCTTC. The V gene is TRBV6-5, the J gene TRBJ2-1, with TRBD1 matching over 11 bases. Germline V gene data show CDR1 as MNHEY and CDR2 as SVGAGI. The CDR3 loop spans 13 amino acids. Losses at the gene ends were 8 bases for V and 7 bases for J; bases not matched to a gene: 4.

The chain joins TRBV6-4 to TRBJ2-3; D not resolved. The germline V and J ends were trimmed by 3 bases and 0 bases, with 7 bases remaining between them. The germline V gene has CDR1 MRHNA and CDR2 SNTAGT. There are 14 residues in the CDR3. Here the CDR3 DNA reads TGTGCCAGCAGTGAAGGATATAGCACAGATACGCAGTATTTT. The encoded protein is CASSEGYSTDTQYF.

The genes are TRBV19 and TRBJ2-2, with TRBD1 identical over 7 bases. Germline V gene sequence: CDR1 LNHDA, CDR2 SQIVND (reference sequence). The CDR3 has 13 residues. V shed 3 bases and J 7 bases; nucleotides not matched to a gene: 2. CDR3 sequence: CASSIRGSGELFF. As DNA, the CDR3 is TGTGCCAGTAGTATCAGGGGGAGCGGGGAGCTGTTTTTT.

The chain uses TRBV19 and TRBJ1-1, with 11 bases matching TRBD1. After removal of 9 bases from V and 5 bases from J, the junction contained 2 bases not matched to a gene. The CDR3 spans 12 residues. Germline CDR1 reads LNHDA; CDR2 reads SQIVND (reference sequence). CDR3 loop: CARGTGGTEAFF. In DNA form, the CDR3 reads TGTGCCAGGGGGACAGGGGGGACTGAAGCTTTCTTT.

This chain connects TRBV3-1 (or the pseudogene TRBV3-2) to TRBJ1-6; D perhaps matches TRBD1 (6 bases). The CDR3 has 15 residues. Germline CDR1 and CDR2: LGHDT and YNNKEL (reference sequence). The V end was cut by 4 bases, the J end by 7 bases, with 14 bases between. The CDR3 sequence is CASSLRGFGNSPLHF. CDR3 in DNA: TGTGCCAGCAGCCTTAGGGGGTTCGGGAATTCACCCCTCCACTTT.

The chain is built from TRBV12-3 or TRBV12-4 and TRBJ1-1; D gene unclear. Trimming removed 3 bases at V and 1 base at J, with 6 bases between. CDR3 size: 13 residues. CDR3 amino acids: CASSFGENTEAFF. The CDR3 region has the DNA TGTGCCAGCAGTTTCGGGGAGAACACTGAAGCTTTCTTT.

The CDR3 region has the DNA TGTGCCAGCAGCGTAGGGCAGGGGGCGAGAGTTGTAGATACGCAGTATTTT. Its protein product is CASSVGQGARVVDTQYF. The chain employs TRBV9 and TRBJ2-3; TRBD1 matches 8 bases. There are 17 residues in the CDR3. Germline CDR1 reads SGDLS; CDR2 reads YYNGEE. J lost 5 bases, V lost 0 bases, and 11 bases had no gene match.

The V call is TRBV2, the J call TRBJ2-7, with a weak D call TRBD1 (7 bases). CDR1 is SNHLY, CDR2 FYNNEI, per germline. V shed 3 bases and J shed 5 bases, with 11 bases lying between them. The CDR3 loop spans 13 amino acids. CDR3 coding DNA: TGTGCCAGCAGTGACAGGGGGGTCAACGAGCAGTACTTC. This gives the protein CASSDRGVNEQYF.

This rearrangement joins TRBV28 to TRBJ1-1, with D perhaps TRBD1 (5 bases). Germline V gene lookup returns CDR1 MDHEN and CDR2 SYDVKM. CDR3 length: 14 residues. V dropped 5 bases and J dropped 1 base, with 11 bases sitting between them. In DNA form, the CDR3 reads TGTGCCAGCAGTAACCGGGACTCGAACACTGAAGCTTTCTTT. Protein sequence: CASSNRDSNTEAFF.

V and J are TRBV5-1 and TRBJ2-5, with unresolved D. The CDR3 runs 12 residues. Between the trimmed V and J ends, which lost 4 bases and 0 bases, there was a span of 4 bases. CDR1 and CDR2 from the germline V gene are SGHRS and YFSETQ. CDR3 sequence reads: CASSPNQETQYF. The CDR3 DNA reads as TGCGCCAGCAGCCCAAACCAAGAGACCCAGTACTTC.

The chain uses TRBV7-9 and TRBJ2-2; D call uncertain. CDR1 is SEHNR and CDR2 is FQNEAQ in the germline V gene (reference sequence). V was cut by 5 bases and J by 6 bases, with 7 bases left in between. The CDR3 runs 12 residues. The CDR3: CASSPGSGELFF. In DNA form, the CDR3 reads TGTGCCAGCAGCCCTGGATCCGGGGAGCTGTTTTTT.

The V and J genes are TRBV6-5 and TRBJ2-4; D call uncertain. The V end lost 9 bases, the J end lost 0 bases, and 9 bases lay between the germline ends. The CDR3 totals 13 residues. Germline assignment: CDR1 MNHEY and CDR2 SVGAGI. The CDR3 here is CASLEIAKNIQYF. CDR3 sequence (DNA): TGTGCCAGTCTAGAGATAGCCAAAAACATTCAGTACTTC.

The chain employs TRBV20-1 and TRBJ1-1; D is possibly TRBD1 (6 bases). V lost 3 bases and J lost 11, with 16 bases in between. Germline CDR1 reads DFQATT; CDR2 reads SNEGSKA (reference sequence). The CDR3 is 12 amino acids. The CDR3 region is CSASEWTVGAFF. In nucleotides, the CDR3 is TGCAGTGCTAGTGAATGGACAGTGGGGGCTTTCTTT.

This clone was counted between two and nine times. This chain's CDR3 is CASSQMGQGGEKLFF. In nucleotides, the CDR3 is TGCGCCAGCAGCCAAATGGGACAGGGTGGTGAAAAACTGTTTTTT. V is TRBV4-1 and J is TRBJ1-4; TRBD1 aligns across 9 bases. Per the germline V gene, CDR1 is MGHRA and CDR2 is YSYEKL. The V gene end was trimmed by 2 bases and the J gene end by 7 bases; junction bases not matched to a gene: 5. This CDR3 has 15 residues.

The rearrangement links TRBV9 to TRBJ1-2, with a possible D match to TRBD1 (5 bases). Trimming removed 0 bases at V and 11 bases at J, with 14 bases between. The length of the CDR3 is 13 residues. The germline V gene has CDR1 SGDLS and CDR2 YYNGEE. This CDR3 reads CASSVDVGHKYTF. The DNA for the CDR3 is TGTGCCAGCAGCGTAGATGTTGGACACAAGTACACCTTC.

This chain joins TRBV27 and TRBJ2-1; D possibly matches TRBD1 or TRBD2 (6 bases each). Germline V gene lookup returns CDR1 MNHEY and CDR2 SMNVEV (reference sequence). This CDR3 is 14 amino acids long. Deletions cut 7 bases from V and 5 bases from J, with 15 bases between. DNA of the CDR3: TGTGCCAGCATGGAGGGGGGAATAAACAATGAGCAGTTCTTC. Translating it yields CASMEGGINNEQFF.